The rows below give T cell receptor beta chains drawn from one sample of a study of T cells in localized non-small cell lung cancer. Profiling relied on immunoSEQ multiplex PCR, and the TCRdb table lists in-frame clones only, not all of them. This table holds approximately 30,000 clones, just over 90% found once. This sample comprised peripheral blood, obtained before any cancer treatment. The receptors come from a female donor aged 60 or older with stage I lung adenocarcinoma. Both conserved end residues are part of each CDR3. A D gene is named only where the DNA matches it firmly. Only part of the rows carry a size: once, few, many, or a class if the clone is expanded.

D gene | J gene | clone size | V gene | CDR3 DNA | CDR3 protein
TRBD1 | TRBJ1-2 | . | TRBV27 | TGTGCCAGCAGTTCCAAGGGGGCACACTATGGCTACACCTTC | CASSSKGAHYGYTF
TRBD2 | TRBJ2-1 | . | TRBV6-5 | TGTGCCAGCAGTTACTCTTTAGCGGGGAGCTACAATGAGCAGTTCTTC | CASSYSLAGSYNEQFF
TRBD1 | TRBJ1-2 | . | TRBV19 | TGTGCCAGTAGTACCACACAGGGGGCACGCTATGGCTACACCTTC | CASSTTQGARYGYTF
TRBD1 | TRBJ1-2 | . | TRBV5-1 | TGCGCCAGCGCAGGACAGGGCTATGGCTACACCTTC | CASAGQGYGYTF
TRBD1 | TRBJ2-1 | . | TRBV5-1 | TGCGCCAGCAGCTTCCCGACAGGGGAAAGGTACAATGAGCAGTTCTTC | CASSFPTGERYNEQFF
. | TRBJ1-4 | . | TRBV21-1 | TGTGCCAGCTACCGACAGGGCCGAAATGAAAAACTGTTTTTT | CASYRQGRNEKLFF
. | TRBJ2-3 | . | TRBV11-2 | TGTGCCAGCAGCTCTCAGGGGCAGTCGCAGTATTTT | CASSSQGQSQYF
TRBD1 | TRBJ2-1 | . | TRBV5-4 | TGTGCCAGCAACCAACAGGGGGACAATGAGCAGTTCTTC | CASNQQGDNEQFF
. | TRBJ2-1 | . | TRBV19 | TGTGCCAGTAGTATAGGAGGTCCAGGAGTCTCCTACAATGAGCAGTTCTTC | CASSIGGPGVSYNEQFF
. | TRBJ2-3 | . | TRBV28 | TGTGCCAGCAGTTCTGGCAGTCCTACTGTCACAGATACGCAGTATTTT | CASSSGSPTVTDTQYF
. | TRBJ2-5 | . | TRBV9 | TGTGCCAGCAGCGCCGGACTGTCCGGGGAGACCCAGTACTTC | CASSAGLSGETQYF
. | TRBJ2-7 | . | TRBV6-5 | TGTGCCAGCGGGTTCATAACGAGCTCCTACGAGCAGTACTTC | CASGFITSSYEQYF
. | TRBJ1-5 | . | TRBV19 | TGTGCCAGTAGTATCCTTCTCGGGGACAATAGCAATCAGCCCCAGCATTTT | CASSILLGDNSNQPQHF
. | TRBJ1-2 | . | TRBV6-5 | TGTGCCAGCAGCCCGCGGGGGCCAGGGGGCTACACCTTC | CASSPRGPGGYTF
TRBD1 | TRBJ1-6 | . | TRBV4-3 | TGCGCCAGCAGCCCTTCCAGGGGGCCTTCACCCCTCCACTTT | CASSPSRGPSPLHF
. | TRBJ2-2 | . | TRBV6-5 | TGTGCCAGCAGTAAGGGGGTGGGAGGGGAGCTGTTTTTT | CASSKGVGGELFF
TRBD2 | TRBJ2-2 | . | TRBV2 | TGTGCCAGCAGGCGGGGGGACTACACCGGGGAGCTGTTTTTT | CASRRGDYTGELFF
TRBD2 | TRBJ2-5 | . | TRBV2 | TGTGCCAGCAGTGTAGAGGGAGGGGAGACCCAGTACTTC | CASSVEGGETQYF
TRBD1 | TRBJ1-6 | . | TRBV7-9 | TGTGCCAGCAGCCGACAGGGGGATAATTCACCCCTCCACTTT | CASSRQGDNSPLHF
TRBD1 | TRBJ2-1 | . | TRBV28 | TGTGCCAGCAGTATGACAGGGGGGTCGATCAATGAGCAGTTCTTC | CASSMTGGSINEQFF
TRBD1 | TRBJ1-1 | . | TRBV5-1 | TGCGCCAGCAGCCCTACCCCTGACAGGGGAAAGACTGAAGCTTTCTTT | CASSPTPDRGKTEAFF
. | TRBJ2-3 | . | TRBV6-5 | TGTGCCGCGAAGGCAGAGAGCACAGATACGCAGTATTTT | CAAKAESTDTQYF
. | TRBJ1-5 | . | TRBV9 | TGTGCCAGCAGCGTAGGTGGGTTAAGCAATCAGCCCCAGCATTTT | CASSVGGLSNQPQHF
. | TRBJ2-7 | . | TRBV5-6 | TGTGCCAGCAGCCTGAGACAGAGGGCCCCCTACGAGCAGTACTTC | CASSLRQRAPYEQYF
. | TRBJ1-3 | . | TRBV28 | TGTGCCAGCAGTTCCCTCTTCGGACTGACCTCTGGAAACACCATATATTTT | CASSSLFGLTSGNTIYF
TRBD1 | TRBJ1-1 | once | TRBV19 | TGTGCCAGTAGTATGGTAACAGGGGGAAGCACTGAAGCTTTCTTT | CASSMVTGGSTEAFF
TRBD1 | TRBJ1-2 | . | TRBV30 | TGTGCCTGGAGTGCAACGGACAGGGGGTTTAGCTATGGCTACACCTTC | CAWSATDRGFSYGYTF
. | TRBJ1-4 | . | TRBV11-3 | TGTGCCAGCAGCTTTTCTACGGGGGCGAGTGAAAAACTGTTTTTT | CASSFSTGASEKLFF
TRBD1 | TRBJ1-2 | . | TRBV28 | TGTGCCAGCAGCCGGCCCGGACAGGGGGACTATGGCTACACCTTC | CASSRPGQGDYGYTF
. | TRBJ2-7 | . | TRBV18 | TGTGCCAGCTCACCAGGGTACGAGCAGTACTTC | CASSPGYEQYF
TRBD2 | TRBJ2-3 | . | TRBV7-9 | TGTGCCAGCAGCCAGACTAGCGGGAGAGGTTCACAGTATTTT | CASSQTSGRGSQYF
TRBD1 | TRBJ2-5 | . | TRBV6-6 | TGTGCCAGCAGTCCCCGGACAGGGGGCTTGGAGACCCAGTACTTC | CASSPRTGGLETQYF
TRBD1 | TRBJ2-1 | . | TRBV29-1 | TGCAGCGCCTCAGCCAACGACAGGGCGAACAATGAGCAGTTCTTC | CSASANDRANNEQFF
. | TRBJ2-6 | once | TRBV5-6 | TGTGCCAGCATGCGCGCCAAAAGTCGGGCCAACGTCCTGACTTTC | CASMRAKSRANVLTF
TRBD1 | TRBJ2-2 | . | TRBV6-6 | TGTGCCAGCAGTTATAGACAGGGGGGAGACGGGGAGCTGTTTTTT | CASSYRQGGDGELFF
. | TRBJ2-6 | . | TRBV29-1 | TGCAGCGCCACTTCTGGGGCCAACGTCCTGACTTTC | CSATSGANVLTF
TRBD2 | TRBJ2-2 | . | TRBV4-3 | TGCGCCAGCAGCCAAGATTGGGGGGGTGGTACCGGGGAGCTGTTTTTT | CASSQDWGGGTGELFF
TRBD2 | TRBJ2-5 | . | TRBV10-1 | TGCGCCAGCAGTGAGTCGGGACTAGCTGAAGAGACCCAGTACTTC | CASSESGLAEETQYF
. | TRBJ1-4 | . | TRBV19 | TGTGCCAGTAGTATAGGTTCAGGGGTGACTAATGAAAAACTGTTTTTT | CASSIGSGVTNEKLFF
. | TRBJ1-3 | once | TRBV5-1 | TGCGCCAGCAGCTGGACAGCCACTGGAAACACCATATATTTT | CASSWTATGNTIYF
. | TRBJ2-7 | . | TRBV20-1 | TGCAGTGCTAGACCTAGAAACGAGCAGTACTTC | CSARPRNEQYF
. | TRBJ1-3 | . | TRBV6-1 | TGTGCCAGCAGCACAGAGAGCTCTGGAAACACCATATATTTT | CASSTESSGNTIYF
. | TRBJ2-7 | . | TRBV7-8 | TGTGCCAGCAGCCCTAATAGATATGAGCAGTACTTC | CASSPNRYEQYF
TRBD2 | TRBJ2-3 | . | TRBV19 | TGTGCCAGTAGTGTCTCACTAGCGTTAAGCACAGATACGCAGTATTTT | CASSVSLALSTDTQYF
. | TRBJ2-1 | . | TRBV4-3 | TGCGCCAGCAGCCGATATTGGGACACCGCTTACAATGAGCAGTTCTTC | CASSRYWDTAYNEQFF
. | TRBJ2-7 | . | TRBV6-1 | TGTGCCAGCACCGGACGTTCTGGCTACGAGCAGTACTTC | CASTGRSGYEQYF
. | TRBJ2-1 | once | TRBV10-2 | TGCGCCAGCAGTGAGTCTTCCGGGCACTACACCAACAATGAGCAGTTCTTC | CASSESSGHYTNNEQFF
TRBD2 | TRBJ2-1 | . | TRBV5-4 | TGTGCCAGCAGCTTGGAACTAGCGGGAGGCCATGAGCAGTTCTTC | CASSLELAGGHEQFF
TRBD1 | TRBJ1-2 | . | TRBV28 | TGTGCCAGCAGTTCATGGACAGGGGGCGCATATGAACGTGGCTACACCTTC | CASSSWTGGAYERGYTF
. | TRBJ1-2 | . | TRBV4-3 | TGCGCCAGCAGCCAAGAATTCTCGTCAGGGTCCCTTGGCTACACCTTC | CASSQEFSSGSLGYTF
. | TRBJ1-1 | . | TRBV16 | TGTGCCAGCAGCCTGACGAACACTGAAGCTTTCTTT | CASSLTNTEAFF
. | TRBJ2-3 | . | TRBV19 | TGTGCCAGTAGTAGAGGGACTCGCCCAGATACGCAGTATTTT | CASSRGTRPDTQYF
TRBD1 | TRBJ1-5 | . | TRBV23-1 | TGCGCCAGCAGTCTGCCGGACAGGGGTCAGCCCCAGCATTTT | CASSLPDRGQPQHF
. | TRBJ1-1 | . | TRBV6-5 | TGTGCCAGAGATAACGACCGCGATCCCACTGAAGCTTTCTTT | CARDNDRDPTEAFF
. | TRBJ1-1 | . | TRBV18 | TGTGCCAGCTCACCACAGGCCGTGAACACTGAAGCTTTCTTT | CASSPQAVNTEAFF
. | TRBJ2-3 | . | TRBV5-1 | TGCGCCAGCAGCTTGGTGGGCCTATTCACAGATACGCAGTATTTT | CASSLVGLFTDTQYF
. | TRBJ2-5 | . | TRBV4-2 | TGTGCCAGCAGCCAAGGTCAACTCGACAGGCAAGAGACCCAGTACTTC | CASSQGQLDRQETQYF